The TCR beta chain described here comes from a study of PD-1 blockade in mismatch repair-deficient tumors. Three pembrolizumab responders had their TCRs sequenced. V lost 0 bases and J 3 bases, leaving 11 bases between the germline ends. The CDR3 is made up of 16 amino acids. Sequenced by immunoSEQ multiplex PCR; TCRdb stores in-frame clones only, minus some. The sample holds some 110,000 clones; over 60% are singletons and the top ten take 4% to 6%. The rearrangement links TRBV23-1 to TRBJ2-2, with D uncertain. TRBV23-1 is filed as an ORF, its function uncertain. The clonotype comes from an adult with mismatch repair-deficient cancer. Sequencing was performed on peripheral blood, taken approximately 14 months after starting pembrolizumab. The CDR3 DNA follows: TGCGCCAGCAGTCAATCGGCGGCAAAACACACCGGGGAGCTGTTTTTT. Amino acid sequence: CASSQSAAKHTGELFF.